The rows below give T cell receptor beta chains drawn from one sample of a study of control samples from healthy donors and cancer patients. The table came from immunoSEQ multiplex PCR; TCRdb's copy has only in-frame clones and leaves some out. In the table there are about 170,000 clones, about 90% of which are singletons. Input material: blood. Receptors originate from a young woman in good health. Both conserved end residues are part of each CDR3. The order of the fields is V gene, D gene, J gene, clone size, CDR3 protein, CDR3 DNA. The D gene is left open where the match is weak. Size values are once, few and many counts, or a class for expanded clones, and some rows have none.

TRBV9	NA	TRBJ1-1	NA	CASRKVGGTEAFF	TGTGCCAGCAGAAAGGTCGGCGGCACTGAAGCTTTCTTT
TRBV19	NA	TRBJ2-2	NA	CASSEGIGELFF	TGTGCCAGTAGCGAGGGTATCGGGGAGCTGTTTTTT
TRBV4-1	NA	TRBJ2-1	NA	CASSQVGLASSYNEQFF	TGCGCCAGCAGCCAAGTAGGGCTAGCGAGCTCCTACAATGAGCAGTTCTTC
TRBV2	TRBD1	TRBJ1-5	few	CASSEGQGANQPQHF	TGTGCCAGCAGTGAGGGACAGGGGGCGAATCAGCCCCAGCATTTT
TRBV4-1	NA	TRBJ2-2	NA	CASSQDGGLGGELFF	TGCGCCAGCAGCCAAGATGGGGGTTTGGGCGGGGAGCTGTTTTTT
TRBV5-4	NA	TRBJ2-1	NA	CASSPGASANNEQFF	TGTGCCAGCAGCCCCGGGGCTAGCGCGAATAATGAGCAGTTCTTC
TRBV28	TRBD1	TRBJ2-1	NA	CASSFGDRGDNEQFF	TGTGCCAGCAGTTTCGGGGACAGGGGTGACAATGAGCAGTTCTTC
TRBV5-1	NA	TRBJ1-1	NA	CASSWGSQMNTEAFF	TGCGCCAGCAGCTGGGGCAGCCAGATGAACACTGAAGCTTTCTTT
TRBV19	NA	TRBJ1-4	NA	CASSIEYREYNEKLFF	TGTGCCAGTAGTATAGAATACAGGGAATACAATGAAAAACTGTTTTTT
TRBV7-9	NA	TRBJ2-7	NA	CCVQGGDYEQYF	TGTTGTGTACAGGGAGGAGACTACGAGCAGTACTTC
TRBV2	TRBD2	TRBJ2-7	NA	CASRGGGPYEQYF	TGTGCCAGCAGGGGCGGGGGACCCTACGAGCAGTACTTC
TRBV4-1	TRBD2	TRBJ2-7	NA	CASSHVASGTYEQYF	TGCGCCAGCAGCCATGTCGCTAGCGGGACGTACGAGCAGTACTTC
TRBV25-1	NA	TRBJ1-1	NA	CASSEFGGGTEAFF	TGTGCCAGCAGTGAATTCGGGGGTGGCACTGAAGCTTTCTTT
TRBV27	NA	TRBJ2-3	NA	CASRPLMGAAVYRDTQYF	TGTGCCAGCAGACCACTGATGGGAGCAGCGGTTTACCGAGATACGCAGTATTTT
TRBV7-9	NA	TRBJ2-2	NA	CASRGSGIGELFF	TGTGCCAGCAGGGGTTCGGGGATTGGGGAGCTGTTTTTT
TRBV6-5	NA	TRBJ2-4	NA	CASKASGVKNIQYF	TGTGCCAGCAAGGCCAGCGGAGTTAAAAACATTCAGTACTTC
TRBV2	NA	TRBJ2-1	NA	CASKRTESGYNEQFF	TGTGCCAGCAAAAGGACGGAATCGGGATACAATGAGCAGTTCTTC
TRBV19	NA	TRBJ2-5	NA	CASSWGAGQETQYF	TGTGCCAGTAGCTGGGGGGCGGGTCAAGAGACCCAGTACTTC
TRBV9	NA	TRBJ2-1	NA	CASSVVPGNAPNSEQFF	TGTGCCAGCAGCGTAGTCCCAGGCAATGCCCCCAATAGTGAGCAGTTCTTC
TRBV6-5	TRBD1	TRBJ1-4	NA	CASSYGQGPNEKLFF	TGTGCCAGCAGTTACGGACAGGGCCCTAATGAAAAACTGTTTTTT
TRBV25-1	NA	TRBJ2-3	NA	CASSETTGIEDTQYF	TGTGCCAGCAGTGAAACCACAGGCATTGAAGATACGCAGTATTTT
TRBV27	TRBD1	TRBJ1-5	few	CASSPGQGAHQPQHF	TGTGCCAGCAGTCCGGGACAGGGGGCGCACCAGCCCCAGCATTTT
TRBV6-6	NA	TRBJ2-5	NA	CASRQGGRETQYF	TGTGCCAGCAGACAGGGAGGTAGGGAGACCCAGTACTTC
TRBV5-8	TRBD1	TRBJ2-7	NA	CASSRHTGVSSYEQYF	TGTGCCAGCAGCCGTCACACAGGGGTGAGCTCCTACGAGCAGTACTTC
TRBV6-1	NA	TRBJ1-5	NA	CASSDGQGMGNQPQHF	TGTGCCAGCAGTGATGGGCAGGGGATGGGAAATCAGCCCCAGCATTTT
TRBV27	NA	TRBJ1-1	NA	CASSPLPLGNTEAFF	TGTGCCAGCAGCCCCTTGCCCCTGGGGAACACTGAAGCTTTCTTT
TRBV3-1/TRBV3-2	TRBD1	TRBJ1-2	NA	CASSQDGAGTGSHGYTF	TGTGCCAGCAGCCAAGATGGGGCCGGGACAGGGTCGCATGGCTACACCTTC
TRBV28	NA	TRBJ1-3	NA	CASRASGNTIYF	TGTGCCAGCAGGGCGTCTGGAAACACCATATATTTT
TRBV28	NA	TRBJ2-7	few	CASSPLMVPYEQYF	TGTGCCAGCAGTCCTCTCATGGTTCCCTACGAGCAGTACTTC
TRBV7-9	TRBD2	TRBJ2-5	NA	CASSLVGTSQETQYF	TGTGCCAGCAGCTTAGTAGGGACTAGTCAAGAGACCCAGTACTTC
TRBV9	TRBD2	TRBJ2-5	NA	CASSGMTSGGGTQYF	TGTGCCAGCAGCGGCATGACTAGCGGGGGAGGGACCCAGTACTTC
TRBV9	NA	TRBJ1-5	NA	CASSVGGGVQPQHF	TGTGCCAGCAGCGTAGGGGGGGGCGTTCAGCCCCAGCATTTT
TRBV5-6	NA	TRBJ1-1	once	CASTWGDSPNTEAFF	TGTGCCAGCACTTGGGGGGATTCGCCGAACACTGAAGCTTTCTTT
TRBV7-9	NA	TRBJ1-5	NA	CASSKDTYSNQPQHF	TGTGCCAGCAGCAAAGACACTTATAGCAATCAGCCCCAGCATTTT
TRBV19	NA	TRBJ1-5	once	CASSFWGYSNQPQHF	TGTGCCAGTAGTTTCTGGGGGTATAGCAATCAGCCCCAGCATTTT
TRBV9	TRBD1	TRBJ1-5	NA	CASSVGTVNQPQHF	TGTGCCAGCAGCGTGGGGACAGTTAATCAGCCCCAGCATTTT
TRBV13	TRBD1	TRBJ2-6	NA	CASSTTGTGRSGANVLTF	TGTGCCAGCAGCACGACCGGGACAGGGCGCTCTGGGGCCAACGTCCTGACTTTC
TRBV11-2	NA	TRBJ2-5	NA	CASSLRLGLETQYF	TGTGCCAGCAGCTTACGATTGGGGTTGGAGACCCAGTACTTC
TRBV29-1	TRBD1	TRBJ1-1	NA	CSVVDRVGTEAFF	TGCAGCGTTGTGGACAGGGTGGGCACTGAAGCTTTCTTT
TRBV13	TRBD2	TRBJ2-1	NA	CASSLYPSGGSREQFF	TGTGCCAGCAGCTTGTATCCTAGCGGGGGAAGCCGCGAGCAGTTCTTC
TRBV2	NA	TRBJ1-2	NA	CASSETGINGYTF	TGTGCCAGCAGTGAGACGGGGATCAATGGCTACACCTTC
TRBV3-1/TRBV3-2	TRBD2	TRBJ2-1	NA	CASSQGLAGGSGNEQFF	TGTGCCAGCAGCCAAGGACTAGCGGGGGGGTCTGGGAATGAGCAGTTCTTC
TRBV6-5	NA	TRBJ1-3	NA	CASSSGPGNTIYF	TGTGCCAGCAGTTCAGGGCCCGGAAACACCATATATTTT
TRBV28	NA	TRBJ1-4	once	CASSPRPRGEKLFF	TGTGCCAGCAGCCCGCGACCGCGAGGGGAAAAACTGTTTTTT
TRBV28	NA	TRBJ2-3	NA	CASSPFGGKGDTQYF	TGTGCCAGCAGTCCCTTCGGAGGGAAAGGGGATACGCAGTATTTT
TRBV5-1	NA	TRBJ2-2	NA	CASSLEGELFF	TGCGCCAGCAGCTTAGAGGGGGAGCTGTTTTTT
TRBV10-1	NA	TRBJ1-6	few	CASSEFARGSPLHF	TGCGCCAGCAGTGAATTCGCCCGAGGTTCACCCCTCCACTTT
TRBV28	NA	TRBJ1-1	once	CASSPDMNTEAFF	TGTGCCAGCAGCCCCGACATGAACACTGAAGCTTTCTTT
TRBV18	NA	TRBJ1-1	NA	CASSPREWGTEAFF	TGTGCCAGCTCACCACGGGAATGGGGCACTGAAGCTTTCTTT
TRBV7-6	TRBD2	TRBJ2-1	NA	CASGREREGLIEQFF	TGTGCCAGCGGGCGAGAGCGGGAGGGCCTTATTGAGCAGTTCTTC
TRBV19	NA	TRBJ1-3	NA	CASSIVGDSSGNTIYF	TGTGCCAGTAGTATAGTAGGCGACAGCTCTGGAAACACCATATATTTT
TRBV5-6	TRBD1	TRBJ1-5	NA	CASSLGQGKAQPQHF	TGTGCCAGCAGCTTGGGACAGGGTAAAGCTCAGCCCCAGCATTTT
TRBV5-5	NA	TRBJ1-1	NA	CASSWGTQGPNTEAFF	TGTGCCAGCAGCTGGGGGACACAGGGCCCGAACACTGAAGCTTTCTTT
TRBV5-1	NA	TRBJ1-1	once	CASSFKGTEAFF	TGCGCCAGCAGCTTTAAGGGAACTGAAGCTTTCTTT
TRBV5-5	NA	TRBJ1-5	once	CASSTRDKGQPQHF	TGTGCCAGCAGCACCCGGGACAAAGGGCAGCCCCAGCATTTT
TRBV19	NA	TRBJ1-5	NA	CASSMSQGQPQHF	TGTGCCAGTAGTATGTCTCAGGGTCAGCCCCAGCATTTT
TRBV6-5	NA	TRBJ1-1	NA	CASSLSGVPEAFF	TGTGCCAGCAGTCTTTCCGGGGTACCGGAAGCTTTCTTT
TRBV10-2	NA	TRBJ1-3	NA	CASSETGSSGNTIYF	TGCGCCAGCAGTGAAACAGGCTCCTCTGGAAACACCATATATTTT
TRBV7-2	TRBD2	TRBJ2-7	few	CASSLTGTSSEQYF	TGTGCCAGCAGCCTAACCGGGACTAGCTCCGAGCAGTACTTC